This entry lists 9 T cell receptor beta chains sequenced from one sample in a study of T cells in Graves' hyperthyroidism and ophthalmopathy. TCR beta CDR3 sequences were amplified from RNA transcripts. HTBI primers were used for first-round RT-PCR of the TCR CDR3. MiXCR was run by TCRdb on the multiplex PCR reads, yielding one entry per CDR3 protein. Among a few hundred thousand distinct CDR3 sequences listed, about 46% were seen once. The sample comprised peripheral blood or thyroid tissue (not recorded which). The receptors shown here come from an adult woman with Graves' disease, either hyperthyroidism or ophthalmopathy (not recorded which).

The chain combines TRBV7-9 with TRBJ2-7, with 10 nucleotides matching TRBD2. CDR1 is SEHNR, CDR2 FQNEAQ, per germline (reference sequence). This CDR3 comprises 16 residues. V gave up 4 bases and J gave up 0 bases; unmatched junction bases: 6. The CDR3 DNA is TGTGCCAGCAGCTCCCCTACTAGCGGGAACTCCTACGAGCAGTACTTC. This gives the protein CASSSPTSGNSYEQYF.

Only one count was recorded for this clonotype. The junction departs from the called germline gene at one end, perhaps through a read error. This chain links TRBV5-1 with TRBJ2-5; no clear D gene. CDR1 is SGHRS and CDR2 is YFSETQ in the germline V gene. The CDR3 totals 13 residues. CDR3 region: CASSYLYQETQYF. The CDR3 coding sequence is TGTGCCAGCAGCTACTTGTACCAAGAGACCCAGTACTTC.

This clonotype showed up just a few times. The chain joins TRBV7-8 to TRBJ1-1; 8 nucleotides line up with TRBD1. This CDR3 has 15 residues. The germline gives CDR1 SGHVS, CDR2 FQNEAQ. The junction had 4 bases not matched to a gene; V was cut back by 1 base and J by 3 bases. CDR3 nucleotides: TGTGCCAGCAGCTTAGGTACAGGGGGGGACACTGAAGCTTTCTTT. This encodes CASSLGTGGDTEAFF.

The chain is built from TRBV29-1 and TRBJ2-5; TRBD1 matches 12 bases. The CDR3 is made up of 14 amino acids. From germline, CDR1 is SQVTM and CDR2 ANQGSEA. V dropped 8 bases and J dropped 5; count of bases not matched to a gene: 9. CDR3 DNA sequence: TGCAGCTTCCGGGACAGGGGGCATGCGGAGACCCAGTACTTC. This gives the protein CSFRDRGHAETQYF.

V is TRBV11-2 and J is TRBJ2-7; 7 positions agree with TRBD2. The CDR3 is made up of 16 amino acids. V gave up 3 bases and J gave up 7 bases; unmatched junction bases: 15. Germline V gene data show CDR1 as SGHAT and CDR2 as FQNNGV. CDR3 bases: TGTGCCAGCAGCTTGGGCTCCGGGACTACCATTAGGGAGCAGTACTTC. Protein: CASSLGSGTTIREQYF. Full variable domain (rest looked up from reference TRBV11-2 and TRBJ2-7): EAGVAQSPRYKIIEKRQSVAFWCNPISGHATLYWYQQILGQGPKLLIQFQNNGVVDDSQLPKDRFSAERLKGVDSTLKIQPAKLEDSAVYLCASSLGSGTTIREQYFGPGTRLTVT.

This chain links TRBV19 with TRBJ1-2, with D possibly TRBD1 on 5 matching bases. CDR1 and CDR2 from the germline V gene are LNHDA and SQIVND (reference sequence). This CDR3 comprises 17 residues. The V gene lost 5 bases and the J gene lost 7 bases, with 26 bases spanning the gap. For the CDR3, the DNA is TGTGCCAGTAGTTTACGGCCCGGGGCCCTCGCGACGGTTGGCTACACCTTC. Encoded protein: CASSLRPGALATVGYTF.

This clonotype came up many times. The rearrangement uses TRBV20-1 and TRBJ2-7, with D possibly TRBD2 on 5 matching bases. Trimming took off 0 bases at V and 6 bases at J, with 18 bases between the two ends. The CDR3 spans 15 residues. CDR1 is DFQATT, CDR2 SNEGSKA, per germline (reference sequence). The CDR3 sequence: CSARDPSGSSPEQYF. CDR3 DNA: TGCAGTGCTAGAGATCCGAGTGGGAGTAGTCCCGAGCAGTACTTC.

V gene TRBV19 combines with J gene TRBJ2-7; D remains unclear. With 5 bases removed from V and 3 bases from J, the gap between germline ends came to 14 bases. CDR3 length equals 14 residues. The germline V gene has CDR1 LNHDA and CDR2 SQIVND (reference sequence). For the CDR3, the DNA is TGTGCCAGTAGTCCACGGGCCGAACTCTACGAGCAGTACTTC. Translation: CASSPRAELYEQYF. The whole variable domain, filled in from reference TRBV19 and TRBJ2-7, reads DGGITQSPKYLFRKEGQNVTLSCEQNLNHDAMYWYRQDPGQGLRLIYYSQIVNDFQKGDIAEGYSVSREKKESFPLTVTSAQKNPTAFYLCASSPRAELYEQYFGPGTRLTVT.

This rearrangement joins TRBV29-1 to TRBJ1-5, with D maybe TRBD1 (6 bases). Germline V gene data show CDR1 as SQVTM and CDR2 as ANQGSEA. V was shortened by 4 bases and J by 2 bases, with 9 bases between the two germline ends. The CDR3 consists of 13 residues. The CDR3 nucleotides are TGCAGCGTTGCATCAGGGGGCAATCAGCCCCAGCATTTT. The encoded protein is CSVASGGNQPQHF.